Below, one T cell receptor (beta chain) is given with its context. This clone has only one observation. What antigen it recognizes has not been identified. The record has no base qualities; no much larger clone is one base away. Library preparation used the immunoSEQ multiplex PCR assay. Rearranged TCR beta chain sequences were amplified with the hsTCRB Kit following the manufacturer's protocol. TCRB libraries were sequenced on an Illumina MiSeq. The authors' analysis ran thus. The kit vendor's proprietary platform handled demultiplexing, trimming and gene mapping. The table comes from immuneACCESS by way of TCRdb, which keeps in-frame sequences with V and J called. Part of the clones is missing from these tables; in studies checked, under half for an unresolved V gene and the rest for unknown reasons. D and trimming were read from the DNA, whereas the V and J calls and clone size are those reported in that table. The sample contains about 94,000 clones, roughly nine tenths of them found a single time. The top ten clones comprise roughly 0.81% of the sample.

According to the germline V gene, CDR1 reads SNHLY and CDR2 reads FYNNEI. V is trimmed back by 3 bases and J by 8 bases, and the junction contains 6 bases that no gene match accounts for. The CDR3 numbers 13 residues from cysteine through phenylalanine. Of all the DNA, just the CDR3 is kept, 39 bases in frame from base 1. This sample was included in a study of a mutant IDH1 vaccine in newly diagnosed glioma (dated by TCRdb to about 2021). Context from the whole study: Vaccination was initiated 4-6 weeks after radiotherapy alone, or concurrently with temozolomide cycles in the chemotherapy-containing groups. Of the approximately 33 treated patients, approximately 62% were male and roughly 40% were female, and a mean age of 40.4 years was recorded. Before enrollment, most patients had been given radiochemotherapy with temozolomide as standard therapy, while the rest had received either radiotherapy alone or temozolomide alone. The week-35 safety follow-up was designated visit V12, and the week-47 end of study was designated visit V13. Six visits were used for peripheral blood collection: V03 (baseline), V05, V07, V10, V12 and V13. For exploratory analyses, approximately 23 treated patients had longitudinal TCRB deep sequencing done wherever samples were available. Summary of the overall study and its limitations: Vaccine-induced immune responses across multiple MHC alleles were detected in approximately 93% of patients. Changes in the top peripheral T cell clonotypes picked up by TCRB sequencing did not appear to be linked to pseudoprogression. Selection of PBMC samples for TCRB deep sequencing was based on availability. It was noted by the authors that analyses of patient blood samples could not be reproduced owing to sample limitations.

Sample time point, as interpreted from the label and publication: week 47, end of study. Every vaccine dose consisted of 300 ug of a 20-mer mutant IDH1 peptide in Montanide, administered subcutaneously together with topical imiquimod. Patients received eight vaccinations in weeks 1, 3, 5, 7, 11, 15, 19 and 23, corresponding to visits V03 through V10. All donors had newly diagnosed IDH1-mutant astrocytomas of WHO grade 3 or 4 that showed loss of nuclear ATRX. The samples were drawn from NOA16, a multicentre, single-arm, open-label phase I trial in Germany that tested a mutant IDH1 peptide vaccine in humans for the first time. Genomic DNA for TCRB sequencing was extracted from EDTA blood using the DNeasy Blood and Tissue Kit.

The TCR was taken from a woman aged 45-59 years with glioma. Recombination linked TRBV2 to TRBJ1-2, and 7 bases in between align with TRBD1. Specimen: PBMCs, collected from a glioma patient whose treatment included an IDH1 peptide vaccine. The CDR3 amino acid sequence is: CASSERQGFGYTF. Here is the DNA: TGTGCCAGCAGTGAGAGACAGGGCTTCGGCTACACCTTC. With the portions outside the CDR3 filled from the reference TRBV2 and TRBJ1-2 genes, the complete variable region becomes EPEVTQTPSHQVTQMGQEVILRCVPISNHLYFYWYRQILGQKVEFLVSFYNNEISEKSEIFDDQFSVERPDGSNFTLKIRSTKLEDSAMYFCASSERQGFGYTFGSGTRLTVV.